The rows below give T cell receptor beta chains drawn from one sample of a study of cytomegalovirus exposure and HLA in healthy donors. Assay used: immunoSEQ multiplex PCR; TCRdb lists only in-frame clones, some missing. The repertoire holds roughly 97,000 clones, with approximately 70% as singletons. Sequencing was carried out using PBMCs. These receptors originate from a man in his forties in good health and CMV-seronegative. The CDR3 runs from the conserved cysteine through the conserved F or W. D genes are given only for firm matches. Size values are once, few and many counts, or a class for expanded clones, and some rows have none.

>TRBV2|NA|once|TRBJ1-1
TGTGCCAGCATCCGTCGGGGGGTGAACACTGAAGCTTTCTTT
CASIRRGVNTEAFF
>TRBV12-5|NA|NA|TRBJ2-7
TGTGCTAGTGGTAGCGGACTGCCAACGTACGAGCAGTACTTC
CASGSGLPTYEQYF
>TRBV7-8|NA|NA|TRBJ2-5
TGTGCCAGCAGCCTACCCTCAGGGGAGGAGACCCAGTACTTC
CASSLPSGEETQYF
>TRBV4-1|NA|NA|TRBJ2-7
TGCGCCAGCAGCCAAGTATTAAGGCGGGAGCAGTACTTC
CASSQVLRREQYF
>TRBV6-1|NA|NA|TRBJ1-1
TGTGCCAGCAGAGGACAGCGAGTCGAGGCTTTCTTT
CASRGQRVEAFF
>TRBV27|TRBD2|NA|TRBJ2-1
TGTGCCAGCAGCCCTAGCGGGCGGGCCATCGATGAGCAGTTCTTC
CASSPSGRAIDEQFF
>TRBV5-6|TRBD1|NA|TRBJ2-7
TGTGCCAGCAGCGCCCGGGACAGGGGGCACGAGCAGTACTTC
CASSARDRGHEQYF
>TRBV25-1|NA|NA|TRBJ2-5
TGTGCCAGCAGTGACTTGGGCGGGCAAGAGACCCAGTACTTC
CASSDLGGQETQYF
>TRBV6-1|NA|NA|TRBJ2-3
TGTGCCAGCAGTGAAGCGCCCCGACAGGTCGGGATGCAGTATTTT
CASSEAPRQVGMQYF
>TRBV6-5|NA|few|TRBJ1-4
TGTGCCAGCAGCCGGGACATGGGAGTTACGAAACTGTTTTTT
CASSRDMGVTKLFF
>TRBV2|TRBD1|few|TRBJ1-5
TGTGCCAGCAGTCCGGGACAGGGGGATCAGCCCCAGCATTTT
CASSPGQGDQPQHF
>TRBV15|TRBD1|NA|TRBJ2-7
TGTGCCACCAGCACCCAGGGGGTAGGGTCCTACGAGCAGTACTTC
CATSTQGVGSYEQYF
>TRBV2|NA|NA|TRBJ2-1
TGTGCCAGCAGTCCCTCCTACGTTGTCAGGGGACGGTTCTTC
CASSPSYVVRGRFF
>TRBV29-1|TRBD2|NA|TRBJ2-5
TGCAGCGCCCAAAGGCTGGGGGGGGAGACCCAGTACTTC
CSAQRLGGETQYF
>TRBV1|NA|once|TRBJ2-3
TGCACCAGCAGCCCCCCGGGACTAGCGGGGGCCAGCACAGATACGCAGTATTTT
CTSSPPGLAGASTDTQYF
>TRBV2|NA|NA|TRBJ2-2
TGTGCCAGCAGTGACGACACCGGGGAGCTGTTTTTT
CASSDDTGELFF
>TRBV10-3|TRBD1|NA|TRBJ1-2
TGTGCCATCAGAAGGACAGGCTCCCCCTATGGCTACACCTTC
CAIRRTGSPYGYTF
>TRBV28|NA|NA|TRBJ2-5
TGTGCCAGCAGCCACCGGCTAGTCGCGGAGGAGACCCAGTACTTC
CASSHRLVAEETQYF
>TRBV5-1|NA|NA|TRBJ2-3
TGCGCCAGCAGCTTTTACTACCGGGTGGCAGATACGCAGTATTTT
CASSFYYRVADTQYF
>TRBV25-1|NA|NA|TRBJ2-3
TGTGCCAGCAGTGGCCCCCCCGGTCAGGGGAAAGCAGATACGCAGTATTTT
CASSGPPGQGKADTQYF
>TRBV2|NA|few|TRBJ1-2
TGTGCCAGCAGTCAACAGGTGGGCGGCTATGGCTACACCTTC
CASSQQVGGYGYTF
>TRBV4-1|TRBD2|NA|TRBJ2-6
TGCGCCAGCAGCCAAGTTTCAGCGGGGGGGCCTTTTGGGGCCAACGTCCTGACTTTC
CASSQVSAGGPFGANVLTF
>TRBV9|NA|NA|TRBJ1-2
TGTGCCAGCACCGGGGGGTCCTATGGCTACACCTTC
CASTGGSYGYTF
>TRBV12-5|NA|NA|TRBJ1-2
TGTGCTAGTGGTTTGTTGTACCCCAGGGTCGGGGGTCGCTACACCTTC
CASGLLYPRVGGRYTF
>TRBV4-1|NA|NA|TRBJ1-4
TGCGCCAGCAGCCAATGGAGAGGGGAAAAACTGTTTTTT
CASSQWRGEKLFF
>TRBV7-2|TRBD1|NA|TRBJ2-7
TGTGCCAGCAGCTTATTTGCTTTGACAGGGGGCCTATACGAGCAGTACTTC
CASSLFALTGGLYEQYF
>TRBV5-1|NA|NA|TRBJ2-5
TGCGCCAGCAGCGTAACGGGACTGCAACAAGAGACCCAGTACTTC
CASSVTGLQQETQYF
>TRBV5-1|TRBD1|NA|TRBJ2-2
TGCGCCAGCAGCCTGGGACAGCTAAACACCGGGGAGCTGTTTTTT
CASSLGQLNTGELFF
>TRBV10-3|TRBD2|few|TRBJ2-7
TGTGCCGGACGACTAGGTGCGGGAGACCACGAGCAGTACTTC
CAGRLGAGDHEQYF
>TRBV7-2|TRBD2|NA|TRBJ2-2
TGTGCCAGCAGCTTCATGCGGGGGGGAACCGGGGAGCTGTTTTTT
CASSFMRGGTGELFF
>TRBV6-5|NA|NA|TRBJ1-4
TGTGCCAGCAGTTACTCGACGGGGTTGGGTAATGAAAAACTGTTTTTT
CASSYSTGLGNEKLFF
>TRBV7-2|NA|NA|TRBJ2-3
TGTGCCAGCAGCTTAGGGGCCACAGATACGCAGTATTTT
CASSLGATDTQYF
>TRBV6-5|NA|NA|TRBJ2-2
TGTGCCAGCAGTTACGGTCAGGAACCCGGGGAGCTGTTTTTT
CASSYGQEPGELFF
>TRBV27|TRBD1|NA|TRBJ1-2
TGTGCCAGCAACCCGGGACAGGGTACGGGCTATGGCTACACCTTC
CASNPGQGTGYGYTF
>TRBV27|TRBD2|few|TRBJ2-5
TGTGCCAGCAGGCTACTAGCGGGGGGGCAAGAGACCCAGTACTTC
CASRLLAGGQETQYF
>TRBV21-1|NA|few|TRBJ2-5
TGTGCCAGCAGCAAAGTCCGACTGCTGTTAGAGACCCAGTACTTC
CASSKVRLLLETQYF
>TRBV5-4|NA|NA|TRBJ1-4
TGTGCCAGCAGCTCCGGTGGACATATGATGGAAAAACTGTTTTTT
CASSSGGHMMEKLFF
>TRBV5-1|NA|few|TRBJ1-1
TGCGCCAGCAGCTTGTTGGGCCGGGAGATCACTGAAGCTTTCTTT
CASSLLGREITEAFF
>TRBV29-1|NA|NA|TRBJ2-1
TGCAGCGTTGTCGGGCAGGGGACCTACAATGAGCAGTTCTTC
CSVVGQGTYNEQFF
>TRBV2|TRBD2|NA|TRBJ2-7
TGTGCCAGCGGAGCGGGGGGGCTTCGCGAGCAGTACTTC
CASGAGGLREQYF
>TRBV19|TRBD1|few|TRBJ2-6
TGTGCCAGTAGTATCGACAGGGGCTCTGGGGCCAACGTCCTGACTTTC
CASSIDRGSGANVLTF